The 28 T cell receptor beta chains reported below all come from one sample, sequenced in a study of blood T cell repertoires in COVID-19. Some clones are missing from TCRdb's copy, which holds only in-frame ones; the method was immunoSEQ multiplex PCR. The sample lists around 140,000 clones; approximately 86% were seen once. Sequencing used peripheral blood. The origin of the receptors is a woman aged 55-70 years with acute or convalescent COVID-19.

The chain is built from TRBV9 and TRBJ1-1; D is uncertain. CDR3 size: 15 residues. V was cut by 4 bases and J by 5 bases, with 18 bases left in between. Germline V gene data show CDR1 as SGDLS and CDR2 as YYNGEE. The CDR3 reads CASSPTPRDVTEAFF. The CDR3 region has the DNA TGTGCCAGCAGCCCCACTCCGAGGGATGTGACTGAAGCTTTCTTT.

The CDR3 spells CASSVGGADGYTF. As DNA, the CDR3 is TGTGCCAGCAGTGTTGGGGGGGCGGATGGCTACACCTTC. This rearrangement joins TRBV28 to TRBJ1-2, with D tentatively TRBD1 (6 bases). This CDR3 is 13 amino acids long. V lost 5 bases to trimming and J lost 6 bases, with 13 bases between them. CDR1 MDHEN and CDR2 SYDVKM come from the germline V gene.

The chain joins TRBV7-9 to TRBJ1-5; TRBD1 aligns across 7 bases. Trimming at V came to 4 bases and at J to 3 bases, leaving 3 bases not matched to a gene. This CDR3 spans 14 amino acids. Per the germline V gene, CDR1 is SEHNR and CDR2 is FQNEAQ (reference sequence). DNA of the CDR3: TGTGCCAGCAGCTGGGGGACAGCCAATCAGCCCCAGCATTTT. As protein: CASSWGTANQPQHF.

V is TRBV7-9 and J is TRBJ1-2, with D perhaps TRBD1 (5 bases). The CDR3 runs to 17 residues. Per the germline V gene, CDR1 is SEHNR and CDR2 is FQNEAQ (reference sequence). V was clipped by 3 bases and J by 5 bases, with 22 bases between them. The CDR3 DNA reads as TGTGCCAGCAGCTTCTTCCGGGGGGGTATTTCTCGTTATGGCTACACCTTC. This encodes CASSFFRGGISRYGYTF.

V usage is TRBV7-2 and J usage is TRBJ1-1; a possible D gene is TRBD1 (6 bases). V lost 5 bases and J 11 bases, leaving 18 bases between the germline ends. CDR1 SGHTA and CDR2 FQGNSA come from the germline V gene. This CDR3 is 13 amino acids long. This CDR3 is CASSPSQQGWAFF. The DNA of the CDR3 is TGTGCCAGCAGCCCGTCCCAACAGGGTTGGGCTTTCTTT.

This chain links TRBV12-2 with TRBJ1-3; the table's TRBD1 call for D was not verified on the DNA. TRBV12-2 counts as a pseudogene. This CDR3 contains 17 residues. CDR3 sequence reads: CASRLERQGVAGNTIYF. DNA for the CDR3: TGTGCAAGTCGCTTAGAGAGACAGGGGGTGGCTGGAAACACCATATATTTT.

This chain joins TRBV15 and TRBJ2-2; the match to TRBD2 covers 15 bases. CDR1 is LNHNV, CDR2 YYDKDF, per germline (reference sequence). The CDR3 is 19 amino acids. V was pared by 2 bases and J by 3 bases, with 7 bases of the junction left unmatched. The CDR3 region is CATSRPRTSGGAYTGELFF. For the CDR3, the DNA is TGTGCCACCAGCAGACCAAGGACTAGCGGGGGGGCGTACACCGGGGAGCTGTTTTTT.

The sample holds one count of this clone. The chain recombines TRBV5-1 with TRBJ1-1; 8 bases map to TRBD1. Trimming at V came to 6 bases and at J to 8 bases, leaving 9 bases not matched to a gene. The CDR3 contains 13 residues. Germline CDR1 and CDR2: SGHRS and YFSETQ. CDR3 region: CASKLGQGPEAFF. In DNA, the CDR3 is TGCGCCAGCAAGTTAGGACAGGGCCCGGAAGCTTTCTTT.

The V gene is TRBV6-5, the J gene TRBJ2-2; 10 bases map to TRBD2. There are 15 residues in the CDR3. Germline CDR1 MNHEY, CDR2 SVGAGI. With V trimmed by 8 bases and J by 4 bases, 7 bases remained unmatched. The CDR3 protein is CASDLAGASTGELFF. CDR3 sequence (DNA): TGTGCCAGCGACCTAGCGGGGGCCAGCACCGGGGAGCTGTTTTTT.

This chain uses TRBV2 with TRBJ2-1; 8 bases align to TRBD2. Germline CDR1 reads SNHLY; CDR2 reads FYNNEI. Losses at the gene ends were 5 bases for V and 2 bases for J; bases not matched to a gene: 2. The CDR3 loop spans 14 amino acids. The CDR3 bases are TGTGCCAGCAGTTTTAGCGGGACCTACAATGAGCAGTTCTTC. Translated, it gives CASSFSGTYNEQFF. The full variable domain, in which reference TRBV2 and TRBJ2-1 provide the parts outside the CDR3, is EPEVTQTPSHQVTQMGQEVILRCVPISNHLYFYWYRQILGQKVEFLVSFYNNEISEKSEIFDDQFSVERPDGSNFTLKIRSTKLEDSAMYFCASSFSGTYNEQFFGPGTRLTVL.

This chain uses TRBV19 with TRBJ2-1, with D perhaps matching TRBD2 (5 bases). Per the germline V gene, CDR1 is LNHDA and CDR2 is SQIVND (reference sequence). Trimming shortened V by 5 bases and J by 1 base, and 12 bases separated the two germline ends. The CDR3 is 15 residues long. Written as DNA, the CDR3 is TGTGCCAGTAGTCCTACGGGGTTTTCCTACAATGAGCAGTTCTTC. Protein: CASSPTGFSYNEQFF.

The chain links TRBV7-2 to TRBJ2-7; D may be TRBD2 (6 bases). Trimming shortened V by 0 bases and J by 2 bases, and 11 bases separated the two germline ends. The CDR3 is 15 residues long. Germline loops: CDR1 SGHTA, CDR2 FQGNSA. The DNA for the CDR3 is TGTGCCAGCAGCTTAGCAGCTAGCGAGCCCTACGAGCAGTACTTC. Amino acids: CASSLAASEPYEQYF.

The rearrangement uses TRBV5-6 and TRBJ2-4, with 9 bases fitting TRBD1. Germline trimming cut 2 bases from V and 6 bases from J; bases unmatched to any gene: 3. The CDR3 is 14 residues long. Germline V gives CDR1 SGHDT, CDR2 YYEEEE. The CDR3 DNA is TGTGCCAGCAGCTTCCCGGACAGGGGAAACATTCAGTACTTC. Translating gives CASSFPDRGNIQYF.

This chain connects TRBV5-1 to TRBJ2-6, with D maybe TRBD1 (5 bases). Deletions cut 0 bases from V and 0 bases from J, with 13 bases between. The CDR3 runs 18 residues. Germline CDR1 and CDR2: SGHRS and YFSETQ. The CDR3 reads CASSLGPGWTSGANVLTF. CDR3 sequence (DNA): TGCGCCAGCAGCTTGGGTCCAGGGTGGACCTCTGGGGCCAACGTCCTGACTTTC. The complete variable domain, with remaining parts taken from reference TRBV5-1 and TRBJ2-6, reads KAGVTQTPRYLIKTRGQQVTLSCSPISGHRSVSWYQQTPGQGLQFLFEYFSETQRNKGNFPGRFSGRQFSNSRSEMNVSTLELGDSALYLCASSLGPGWTSGANVLTFGAGSRLTVL.

The rearrangement links TRBV9 to TRBJ2-2; 7 bases fit TRBD1. The CDR3 runs 14 residues. J gave up 0 bases and V 6 bases, and 2 bases lay outside the gene matches. Germline loops: CDR1 SGDLS, CDR2 YYNGEE. CDR3 DNA sequence: TGTGCCAGCATGGACAGGACGAACACCGGGGAGCTGTTTTTT. This gives the protein CASMDRTNTGELFF.

The chain combines TRBV30 with TRBJ2-5; D may be TRBD2 (6 bases). Trimming removed 0 bases from V and 2 bases from J, with 10 bases in between. From germline, CDR1 is GTSNPN and CDR2 SVGIG (reference sequence). This CDR3 comprises 14 residues. In nucleotides, the CDR3 is TGTGCCTGGAGTGTGGCTGGAGGGCAAGAGACCCAGTACTTC. As protein: CAWSVAGGQETQYF.

This chain uses TRBV7-2 with TRBJ1-5; D is perhaps TRBD1 (6 bases). The V end lost 5 bases, the J end lost 7 bases, and 21 bases lay between the germline ends. Germline CDR1 is SGHTA and CDR2 is FQGNSA. The CDR3 is 16 residues long. CDR3 DNA: TGTGCCAGCAGCCTCTTAGGGGGGGCACTCGGGCAGCCCCAGCATTTT. Translation: CASSLLGGALGQPQHF.

The chain joins TRBV4-1 to TRBJ2-3; a weak D match, TRBD1 (6 bases). This CDR3 is built from 16 residues. V dropped 1 base and J dropped 5 bases, with 16 bases sitting between them. CDR1 is MGHRA, CDR2 YSYEKL, per germline. As DNA, the CDR3 is TGCGCCAGCAGCCAAGCCCTCAGGGGCCGAGGAGATACGCAGTATTTT. This codes for CASSQALRGRGDTQYF.

The chain's CDR3 is CASSLAVGGEQYF. The CDR3 DNA reads TGCGCCAGCAGCTTGGCCGTCGGGGGCGAGCAGTACTTC. The V gene is TRBV5-1, the J gene TRBJ2-7; D might be TRBD2 (6 bases). Between the trimmed V and J ends, which lost 0 bases and 6 bases, there was a span of 10 bases. Looked up from germline, CDR1 is SGHRS and CDR2 is YFSETQ. This CDR3 spans 13 amino acids.

The chain employs TRBV19 and TRBJ1-3, with 9 bases matching TRBD1. Trimming took 5 bases from V and 7 from J; bases not matched to a gene: 3. CDR1 is LNHDA, CDR2 SQIVND, per germline (reference sequence). The CDR3 loop spans 13 amino acids. The CDR3 DNA follows: TGTGCCAGTAGTTCACAGGGGGCGAACACCATATATTTT. Protein sequence: CASSSQGANTIYF.

V is TRBV19 and J is TRBJ1-4; D unresolved. Trimming stripped 6 bases from V and 4 bases from J, with 9 bases between. The CDR3 is 13 amino acids. The germline V gene encodes CDR1 LNHDA and CDR2 SQIVND (reference sequence). In DNA form, the CDR3 reads TGTGCCAGTAGCAACAGTTATAATGAAAAACTGTTTTTT. Translating gives CASSNSYNEKLFF.

J is TRBJ2-7 and V is TRBV6-5, with 7 bases aligning to TRBD2. The CDR3 contains 12 residues. Per germline, CDR1 MNHEY and CDR2 SVGAGI. The ends lost 4 bases at V and 12 bases at J; junction bases unmatched: 9. Here the CDR3 reads CASSSERGTMYF. The DNA of the CDR3 is TGTGCCAGCAGTTCGGAGCGGGGAACAATGTACTTC.

The chain is built from TRBV11-3 and TRBJ2-2; 14 bases line up with TRBD2. The junction had 8 bases not matched to a gene; V was cut back by 4 bases and J by 7 bases. This CDR3 region has 17 residues. Germline V gene data show CDR1 as SGHNT and CDR2 as YENEEA. The CDR3 is CASSSGTSGGRIGELFF. CDR3 DNA sequence: TGTGCCAGCAGCTCCGGGACTAGCGGGGGAAGGATCGGGGAGCTGTTTTTT.

In its sample, this clone was seen once. V usage is TRBV7-2 and J usage is TRBJ2-1, with TRBD2 matching over 8 bases. V was clipped by 1 base and J by 6 bases; unmatched bases: 5. The CDR3 is 15 amino acids. The germline V gene encodes CDR1 SGHTA and CDR2 FQGNSA. The CDR3 coding sequence is TGTGCCAGCAGCTTAGGCATAGCGGGGACCAATGAGCAGTTCTTC. This gives the protein CASSLGIAGTNEQFF.

The V call is TRBV9, the J call TRBJ2-5; 11 nucleotides line up with TRBD2. The germline CDR1 and CDR2 sequences are SGDLS and YYNGEE. V gave up 3 bases and J gave up 0 bases; unmatched junction bases: 10. The CDR3 has 18 residues. The CDR3 reads CASSATALAGGNQETQYF. In nucleotides, the CDR3 is TGTGCCAGCAGCGCCACCGCTCTAGCGGGGGGCAACCAAGAGACCCAGTACTTC.

This clone came up a few times. The chain employs TRBV4-3 and TRBJ1-2, with D unclear. The CDR3 spans 14 residues. From germline, CDR1 is LGHNA and CDR2 YSLEER. V was shortened by 1 base and J by 8 bases, with 14 bases between the two germline ends. The CDR3 reads CASSQGSAGHGYTF. The CDR3 DNA follows: TGCGCCAGCAGCCAAGGGTCTGCTGGGCACGGCTACACCTTC.

The chain carries TRBV5-1 and TRBJ2-3, with D hard to call. The CDR3 is 11 amino acids. The germline V gene has CDR1 SGHRS and CDR2 YFSETQ. V was shortened by 5 bases and J by 6 bases, with 7 bases between the two germline ends. Here the CDR3 reads CASRREDTQYF. Written as DNA, the CDR3 is TGCGCCAGCAGGAGAGAGGATACGCAGTATTTT.

The chain couples TRBV7-8 to TRBJ2-7, with TRBD1 matching over 7 bases. The CDR3 is 17 residues long. CDR1 SGHVS and CDR2 FQNEAQ come from the germline V gene. The junction had 14 bases not matched to a gene; V was cut back by 5 bases and J by 1 base. CDR3 DNA: TGTGCCAGCAGCCCCCCCTTTTATGGGGACAGTTCCTACGAGCAGTACTTC. Encoded protein: CASSPPFYGDSSYEQYF.